This entry concerns a single T cell receptor beta chain. This record belongs to a study of blood T cell repertoires in COVID-19. Sequenced by immunoSEQ multiplex PCR; TCRdb stores in-frame clones only, minus some. The sample holds more than 200,000 clones; around 84% are singletons and the top ten take roughly a tenth. Seattle patients were enrolled during active infection and followed longitudinally. The CDR3 consists of 13 residues. V was pared by 6 bases and J by 7 bases, with 15 bases between. Germline CDR1 reads SQVTM; CDR2 reads ANQGSEA. The TCR was taken from a woman of 80 years or more with COVID-19, enrolled during active disease. The sequencing input was peripheral blood. The V gene is TRBV29-1, the J gene TRBJ1-4, with a tentative D call TRBD1 (6 bases). The CDR3 DNA reads as TGCAGCGTGCGCAGGGGCAATGGTGAAAAACTGTTTTTT. Translation: CSVRRGNGEKLFF.